A single sample is the source of the 27 T cell receptor beta chains below, sequenced in a study of early T cells in non-severe SARS-CoV-2 infection. Via MiXCR, TCRdb re-called the 5' RACE reads, giving one row per CDR3 protein. Counted here are tens of thousands of distinct CDR3 sequences, around 4.5% occurring once; the ten biggest clones make up around 5.6%. Source material: whole blood. Source of these receptors: an adult who was a healthcare worker with PCR-confirmed SARS-CoV-2 infection or an uninfected control (not recorded which).

The chain employs TRBV28 and TRBJ2-7, with TRBD1 identical over 9 bases. Germline trimming cut 6 bases from V and 2 bases from J; bases unmatched to any gene: 8. CDR1 and CDR2 from the germline V gene are MDHEN and SYDVKM. The CDR3 has 15 amino acids. The CDR3 sequence is CASSPIRTGAYEQYF. DNA of the CDR3: TGTGCCAGCAGCCCGATCCGGACAGGGGCCTACGAGCAGTACTTC.

In its sample, this clonotype was seen many times. The J gene is TRBJ1-2, the V gene TRBV28, with D possibly matching TRBD1 (5 bases). Germline CDR1 and CDR2: MDHEN and SYDVKM. This CDR3 is 14 amino acids long. Trimming removed 5 bases at V and 3 bases at J, with 13 bases between. The CDR3 here is CASSRGLWDYGYTF. The CDR3 region has the DNA TGTGCCAGCAGTCGGGGCCTTTGGGACTATGGCTACACCTTC.

This clonotype was counted at least ten times. This sequence joins TRBV7-9 and TRBJ2-1; D gene ambiguous. CDR1 SEHNR and CDR2 FQNEAQ come from the germline V gene (reference sequence). V lost 1 base, J lost 4 bases, and 11 bases lay in between. The CDR3 has 15 amino acids. The CDR3 region is CASSLEGLGYNEQFF. The CDR3 DNA follows: TGTGCCAGCAGCTTAGAGGGTTTGGGGTACAATGAGCAGTTCTTC.

This clonotype was observed at least ten times. The chain has TRBV7-8 and TRBJ2-1; maybe TRBD1 (6 bases). Looked up from germline, CDR1 is SGHVS and CDR2 is FQNEAQ. V lost 5 bases to trimming and J lost 9 bases, with 14 bases between them. CDR3 length equals 13 residues. The CDR3 reads CASSRDMRGEQFF. In DNA, the CDR3 is TGTGCCAGCAGCCGGGACATGAGGGGTGAGCAGTTCTTC.

In this sample, this clonotype turned up many times. The chain combines TRBV7-8 with TRBJ2-7, with D possibly TRBD2 on 6 matching bases. V was shortened by 4 bases and J by 0 bases, with 19 bases between the two germline ends. There are 17 residues in the CDR3. The germline V gene has CDR1 SGHVS and CDR2 FQNEAQ. The CDR3 bases are TGTGCCAGCAGCTCCTCCGGTAGCGGTTCAAGCTCCTACGAGCAGTACTTC. This translates into CASSSSGSGSSSYEQYF.

Many counts were recorded for this clonotype. The chain links TRBV3-1 to TRBJ1-2; 9 bases fit TRBD1. The CDR3 loop spans 14 amino acids. V trimming: 4 bases; J trimming: 4 bases; junction bases outside the gene matches: 4. Germline V gives CDR1 LGHDT, CDR2 YNNKEL (reference sequence). CDR3 coding DNA: TGTGCCAGCAGCCTAACAGGGGGCCTCTATGGCTACACCTTC. Its translation is CASSLTGGLYGYTF.

As concerns this clonotype: Possible read error: a much larger clone is one base away. The chain recombines TRBV12-3 or TRBV12-4 with TRBJ2-1, with a tentative D call TRBD2 (6 bases). The CDR3 has 11 residues. The CDR3 spells CASGLTRGQFF. The CDR3 DNA reads as TGTGCCAGCGGTTTGACTAGGGGGCAGTTCTTC.

This clonotype was counted many times. This chain connects TRBV12-3 or TRBV12-4 to TRBJ2-7; D assignment may be TRBD1 or TRBD2 (6 bases each). V was clipped by 2 bases and J by 12 bases, with 11 bases between them. The CDR3 length is 11 residues. The CDR3 bases are TGTGCCAGCAGTTTAAGGGGGGCTACGTACTTC. Encoded protein: CASSLRGATYF.

This chain joins TRBV15 and TRBJ1-4; a possible D gene is TRBD1 (5 bases). Trimming pared 3 bases from V and 0 bases from J, leaving 5 bases between. CDR3 size: 14 residues. Germline CDR1 reads LNHNV; CDR2 reads YYDKDF (reference sequence). The CDR3 reads CATSRGATNEKLFF. The CDR3 nucleotides are TGTGCCACCAGCAGGGGGGCAACTAATGAAAAACTGTTTTTT.

At least ten counts were recorded for this clonotype. The genes are TRBV12-3 or TRBV12-4 and TRBJ1-3, with D possibly TRBD1 on 5 matching bases. There are 15 residues in the CDR3. Trimming removed 3 bases from V and 1 base from J, with 10 bases in between. The CDR3 spells CASSLGRGSGNTIYF. The CDR3, as DNA: TGTGCCAGCAGTTTGGGTAGGGGATCTGGAAACACCATATATTTT.

This clonotype was observed at least ten times. The chain is built from TRBV6-5 and TRBJ2-1; TRBD2 matches 10 bases. This CDR3 contains 16 residues. The V and J ends lost 5 bases and 6 bases, in that order; junction bases with no gene match: 10. Germline lookup yields CDR1 MNHEY and CDR2 SVGAGI. The CDR3 nucleotides read TGTGCCAGCAGTACCACAGCTAGCGGGGGCGGCAATGAGCAGTTCTTC. Its protein product is CASSTTASGGGNEQFF.

In its sample, this clonotype was seen many times. The chain joins TRBV28 to TRBJ1-3, with D possibly matching TRBD1 (5 bases). The CDR3 consists of 14 residues. Trimming cost V 3 bases and J 2 bases, with 8 bases left between them. Germline lookup yields CDR1 MDHEN and CDR2 SYDVKM. The DNA for the CDR3 is TGTGCCAGCAGTTTGGTAGGGGCTGGAAACACCATATATTTT. It codes for CASSLVGAGNTIYF.

This clonotype was seen repeatedly, ten times or more. V and J are TRBV30 and TRBJ2-7; tentative D call: TRBD2 (5 bases). Germline V gene sequence: CDR1 GTSNPN, CDR2 SVGIG (reference sequence). Trimming cost V 2 bases and J 2 bases, with 7 bases left between them. There are 12 residues in the CDR3. This CDR3 reads CAWSRLPYEQYF. As DNA, the CDR3 is TGTGCCTGGAGTCGACTACCCTACGAGCAGTACTTC.

This clonotype was seen ten or more times. This chain connects TRBV10-1 to TRBJ2-3; 10 bases align to TRBD2. J lost 8 bases, V lost 5 bases, and 10 bases had no gene match. This CDR3 comprises 15 residues. Germline CDR1 is WNHNN and CDR2 is SYGVQD (reference sequence). CDR3 sequence (DNA): TGCGCCAGCAGTTCTAGCGGGGGACCAGGGCGTACGCAGTATTTT. It encodes CASSSSGGPGRTQYF.

This clonotype came up many times. The genes are TRBV7-8 and TRBJ2-1, with 7 bases matching TRBD1. J was trimmed by 1 base and V by 4 bases; bases with no gene match: 4. From germline, CDR1 is SGHVS and CDR2 FQNEAQ. This CDR3 contains 15 residues. The chain's CDR3 is CASSYRDSSYNEQFF. CDR3 DNA: TGTGCCAGCAGCTACCGGGACAGTTCCTACAATGAGCAGTTCTTC.

This clonotype was detected many times. V usage is TRBV10-2 and J usage is TRBJ2-2; the D is unclear. The V and J ends lost 0 bases and 4 bases respectively, with 12 bases between them. This CDR3 is 16 amino acids long. The germline V gene has CDR1 WSHSY and CDR2 SAAADI. CDR3 sequence (DNA): TGCGCCAGCAGTGAGTCAACCACCCGAGGCACCGGGGAGCTGTTTTTT. It codes for CASSESTTRGTGELFF.

This clonotype was recorded many times. The V call is TRBV7-9, the J call TRBJ2-1, with D perhaps TRBD1 (6 bases). V lost 5 bases and J 7 bases, leaving 18 bases between the germline ends. CDR1 and CDR2 (germline): SEHNR, FQNEAQ (reference sequence). The CDR3 loop spans 15 amino acids. This CDR3 reads CASSTLRGRLNEQFF. Here the CDR3 DNA reads TGTGCCAGCAGCACACTGAGGGGGAGACTGAATGAGCAGTTCTTC.

V gene TRBV18 combines with J gene TRBJ1-1; 10 bases match TRBD1. The junction had 8 bases not matched to a gene; V was cut back by 4 bases and J by 6 bases. The CDR3 is made up of 15 amino acids. Germline CDR1 is KGHSH and CDR2 is LQKENI. The CDR3 DNA reads TGTGCCAGCTCACTCACGACAGGGGGCTTGGCTGAAGCTTTCTTT. Residues: CASSLTTGGLAEAFF.

The V gene is TRBV3-1, the J gene TRBJ1-6; no clear D. Germline V gene data show CDR1 as LGHDT and CDR2 as YNNKEL (reference sequence). Trimming shortened V by 2 bases and J by 3 bases, and 5 bases separated the two germline ends. The length of the CDR3 is 14 residues. CDR3 in amino acids: CASSQMHYNSPLHF. In DNA, the CDR3 is TGTGCCAGCAGCCAAATGCACTATAATTCACCCCTCCACTTT.

The chain combines TRBV7-9 with TRBJ2-7; 10 nucleotides agree with TRBD1. J lost 2 bases, V lost 1 base, and 2 bases had no gene match. The CDR3 runs to 15 residues. From germline, CDR1 is SEHNR and CDR2 FQNEAQ (reference sequence). In DNA form, the CDR3 reads TGTGCCAGCAGCTTAGGGACAGGGGGGACCTACGAGCAGTACTTC. It yields the protein CASSLGTGGTYEQYF.

This clonotype occurred many times. This chain links TRBV6-5 with TRBJ1-1; D possibly corresponds to TRBD1 (5 bases). Germline CDR1 MNHEY, CDR2 SVGAGI. CDR3 length equals 14 residues. Trimming took off 6 bases at V and 5 bases at J, with 16 bases between the two ends. CDR3 nucleotide sequence: TGTGCCAGCAGCTACGACGGGGCGAGAACTGAAGCTTTCTTT. Amino acids: CASSYDGARTEAFF.

This clonotype was seen many times. The chain uses TRBV19 and TRBJ1-5; TRBD1 is a possible D gene (5 bases). Per germline, CDR1 LNHDA and CDR2 SQIVND (reference sequence). CDR3 size: 14 residues. Trimming left V 6 bases short and J 3 bases short, with 12 bases between. CDR3 coding DNA: TGTGCCAGTAGGGGGGACGGGAACAATCAGCCCCAGCATTTT. It codes for CASRGDGNNQPQHF.

The chain is built from TRBV6-5 and TRBJ2-3; TRBD1 aligns across 8 bases. The CDR3 spans 15 residues. The trim removed 2 bases at V and 4 bases at J, leaving 5 bases unmatched. The germline CDR1 and CDR2 sequences are MNHEY and SVGAGI. DNA of the CDR3: TGTGCCAGCAGTTACCGGACAGGGTCTTCAGATACGCAGTATTTT. Translation gives CASSYRTGSSDTQYF.

This clonotype was found many times. This sequence joins TRBV29-1 and TRBJ2-1, with a tentative D call TRBD1 (5 bases). This CDR3 spans 11 amino acids. V lost 0 bases to trimming and J lost 15 bases, with 12 bases between them. Per germline, CDR1 SQVTM and CDR2 ANQGSEA. As DNA, the CDR3 is TGCAGCGTTGAAGACGTGGGGCCGGGGTTCTTC. Amino acids: CSVEDVGPGFF.

This clonotype occurred many times. The genes are TRBV7-2 and TRBJ1-5; no firm D call. V was trimmed by 4 bases and J by 9 bases, leaving 13 bases between them. The CDR3 runs to 13 residues. Germline CDR1 reads SGHTA; CDR2 reads FQGNSA. The CDR3 sequence is CASSSASRTPQHF. CDR3 sequence (DNA): TGTGCCAGCAGCTCCGCCAGTAGAACGCCCCAGCATTTT. The full variable domain, with the rest looked up from reference TRBV7-2 and TRBJ1-5, is GAGVSQSPSNKVTEKGKDVELRCDPISGHTALYWYRQSLGQGLEFLIYFQGNSAPDKSGLPSDRFSAERTGGSVSTLTIQRTQQEDSAVYLCASSSASRTPQHFGDGTRLSIL.

Ten or more counts support this clonotype. In DNA, the CDR3 is TGCAGTGCTAGAGAAGGGGGCTCGGTAAATGAGCAGTTCTTC. Encoded protein: CSAREGGSVNEQFF. The chain combines TRBV20-1 with TRBJ2-1; 7 bases are a match to TRBD1. This CDR3 contains 14 residues. CDR1 is DFQATT and CDR2 is SNEGSKA in the germline V gene (reference sequence). The trim removed 0 bases at V and 7 bases at J, leaving 6 bases unmatched.

This clonotype was detected only a few times. A much larger clonotype is one base distant, so this may be a read error. The chain joins TRBV27 to TRBJ2-1; D is unclear. Germline CDR1 reads MNHEY; CDR2 reads SMNVEV (reference sequence). V lost 2 bases and J 6 bases, leaving 11 bases between the germline ends. The CDR3 extends over 14 amino acids. The CDR3 is CASSLLRAGNEQFF. In DNA form, the CDR3 reads TGTGCCAGCAGTTTACTGAGAGCAGGCAATGAGCAGTTCTTC.